Listed here are 12 T cell receptor beta chains from one sample, sequenced in a study of T-cell memory formation after mild COVID-19. Each CDR3 protein is one row after TCRdb ran MiXCR on the 5' RACE reads. This table holds about 300,000 distinct CDR3 sequences, less than 20% found once. Sequencing was performed on PBMCs or a T cell subset sorted from them (not recorded which). The source of these receptors is a man aged 18 to 30 who had mild COVID-19 (a few samples of this study predate the infection). Cell type and time point are not known.

The rearrangement uses TRBV7-6 and TRBJ2-5; 8 bases align to TRBD2. Trimming at V came to 3 bases and at J to 4 bases, leaving 7 bases not matched to a gene. The germline gives CDR1 SGHVS, CDR2 FNYEAQ. CDR3 length: 15 residues. CDR3 residues: CASSFGGGIAETQYF. The CDR3 coding sequence is TGTGCCAGCAGCTTTGGCGGGGGGATAGCAGAGACCCAGTACTTC.

The chain employs TRBV30 and TRBJ1-4; D is possibly TRBD1 (5 bases). V lost 5 bases to trimming and J lost 10 bases, with 14 bases between them. From germline, CDR1 is GTSNPN and CDR2 SVGIG (reference sequence). This CDR3 has 12 amino acids. The CDR3: CAWGRTGGKLFF. CDR3 in DNA: TGTGCCTGGGGGAGGACTGGGGGAAAACTGTTTTTT. Variable domain in full (rest from reference TRBV30 and TRBJ1-4): SQTIHQWPATLVQPVGSPLSLECTVEGTSNPNLYWYRQAAGRGLQLLFYSVGIGQISSEVPQNLSASRPQDRQFILSSKKLLLSDSGFYLCAWGRTGGKLFFGSGTQLSVL.

This clonotype appeared a few times. V and J are TRBV6-1 and TRBJ1-2, with D possibly TRBD1 on 5 matching bases. Germline V lookup: CDR1 MNHNS, CDR2 SASEGT. The CDR3 length is 13 residues. V lost 6 bases, J lost 2 bases, and 10 bases lay in between. CDR3 DNA sequence: TGTGCCAGCAGATCAACAGGAAACTATGGCTACACCTTC. Its translation: CASRSTGNYGYTF.

This clonotype was counted between two and nine times. V gene TRBV7-2 combines with J gene TRBJ2-2; TRBD1 is a possible D gene (6 bases). CDR3 length equals 15 residues. CDR1 and CDR2 (germline): SGHTA, FQGNSA. Trimming took 6 bases from V and 7 from J, leaving 18 bases between them. CDR3 DNA: TGTGCCAGCAGACTACAGGGTCGAGGGCACGGGGAGCTGTTTTTT. This gives the protein CASRLQGRGHGELFF.

The chain combines TRBV3-1 with TRBJ1-1; D is ambiguous. In germline, CDR1 is LGHDT, CDR2 YNNKEL (reference sequence). Deletions cut 4 bases from V and 5 bases from J, with 14 bases between. The CDR3 sequence is 14 residues long. CDR3 sequence: CASSPRRVGTEAFF. CDR3 DNA: TGTGCCAGCAGCCCACGGCGGGTAGGAACTGAAGCTTTCTTT. Variable domain in full (rest from reference TRBV3-1 and TRBJ1-1): DTAVSQTPKYLVTQMGNDKSIKCEQNLGHDTMYWYKQDSKKFLKIMFSYNNKELIINETVPNRFSPKSPDKAHLNLHINSLELGDSAVYFCASSPRRVGTEAFFGQGTRLTVV.

Ten or more counts support this clonotype. The V gene is TRBV19, the J gene TRBJ1-2; D gene ambiguous. Germline values: CDR1 LNHDA, CDR2 SQIVND (reference sequence). The CDR3 has 10 amino acids. Trimming shortened V by 7 bases and J by 6 bases, and 6 bases separated the two germline ends. CDR3 coding DNA: TGTGCCAGTAAGGCGGATGGCTACACCTTC. This translates into CASKADGYTF.

The chain uses TRBV20-1 and TRBJ2-3; 10 bases match TRBD2. The J segment lost 4 bases and the V segment lost 5 bases, leaving 6 bases of the junction unmatched. The CDR3 consists of 14 residues. The V gene's germline CDR1 is DFQATT and CDR2 SNEGSKA (reference sequence). The CDR3 DNA reads TGCAGTGCTGCCACTAGCGGGGTATCAGATACGCAGTATTTT. Translation: CSAATSGVSDTQYF.

This clonotype has only a few counts. The CDR3 here is CASSVLPGTDTQYF. CDR3 in DNA: TGTGCCAGCAGTGTACTCCCGGGCACAGATACGCAGTATTTT. This chain links TRBV2 with TRBJ2-3; D unclear. V was cut by 4 bases and J by 1 base, with 9 bases left in between. Germline assignment: CDR1 SNHLY and CDR2 FYNNEI. The CDR3 loop spans 14 amino acids.

The sample holds a few counts of this clonotype. DNA of the CDR3: TGCAGCGTTGTTGGCAGGTTCGGGAACATTCAGTACTTC. Translation: CSVVGRFGNIQYF. This chain connects TRBV29-1 to TRBJ2-4; D unclear. V lost 4 bases, J lost 7 bases, and 14 bases lay in between. CDR1 SQVTM and CDR2 ANQGSEA come from the germline V gene. The CDR3 spans 13 residues.

The chain combines TRBV12-3 or TRBV12-4 with TRBJ1-1, with D possibly being TRBD1 (5 bases). CDR3 length equals 12 residues. Trimming pared 8 bases from V and 6 bases from J, leaving 13 bases between. The CDR3 region has the DNA TGTGCCAGCTCCCCAGGGTTCGCTGAAGCTTTCTTT. This translates into CASSPGFAEAFF.

This clonotype was seen a handful of times. The CDR3: CASSLLLAGGDEQFF. CDR3 DNA sequence: TGTGCCAGCAGTCTATTACTAGCGGGGGGAGACGAGCAGTTCTTC. The V gene is TRBV6-2 or TRBV6-3, the J gene TRBJ2-1; 12 nucleotides align to TRBD2. The CDR3 has 15 amino acids. Trimming at V came to 5 bases and at J to 10 bases, leaving 9 bases not matched to a gene. Germline V gene sequence: CDR1 MNHEY, CDR2 SVGEGT.

This sequence joins TRBV7-9 and TRBJ1-1; 12 bases agree with TRBD1. Per the germline V gene, CDR1 is SEHNR and CDR2 is FQNEAQ (reference sequence). Trimming at V came to 3 bases and at J to 6 bases, leaving 14 bases not matched to a gene. The CDR3 length is 18 residues. The CDR3 reads CASSLSGGQGANWPEAFF. CDR3 DNA: TGTGCCAGCAGCTTGAGTGGGGGACAGGGGGCAAATTGGCCTGAAGCTTTCTTT.